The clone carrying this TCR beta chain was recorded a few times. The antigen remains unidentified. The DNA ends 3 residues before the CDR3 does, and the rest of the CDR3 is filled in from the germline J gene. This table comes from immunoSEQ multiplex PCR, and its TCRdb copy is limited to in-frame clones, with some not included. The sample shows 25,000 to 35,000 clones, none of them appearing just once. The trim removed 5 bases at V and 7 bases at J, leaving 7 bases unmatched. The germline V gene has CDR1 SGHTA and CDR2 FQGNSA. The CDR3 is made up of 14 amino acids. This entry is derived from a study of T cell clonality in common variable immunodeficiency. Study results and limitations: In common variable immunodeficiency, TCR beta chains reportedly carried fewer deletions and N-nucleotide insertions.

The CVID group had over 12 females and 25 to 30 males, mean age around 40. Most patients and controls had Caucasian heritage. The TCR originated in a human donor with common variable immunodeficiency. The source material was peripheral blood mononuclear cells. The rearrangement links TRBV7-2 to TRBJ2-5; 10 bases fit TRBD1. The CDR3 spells CASSDSGTGATQYF. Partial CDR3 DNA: TGTGCCAGCAGCGACTCCGGGACAGGGGCGACC.